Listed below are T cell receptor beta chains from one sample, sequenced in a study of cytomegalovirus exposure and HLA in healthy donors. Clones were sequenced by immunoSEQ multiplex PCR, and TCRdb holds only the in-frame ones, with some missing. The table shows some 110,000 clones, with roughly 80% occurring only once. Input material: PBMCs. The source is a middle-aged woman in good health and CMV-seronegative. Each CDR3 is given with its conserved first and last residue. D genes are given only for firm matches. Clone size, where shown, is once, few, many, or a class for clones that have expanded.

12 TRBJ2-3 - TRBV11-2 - TGTGCCAGCAGAGACCCAGGAGATACGCAGTATTTT CASRDPGDTQYF
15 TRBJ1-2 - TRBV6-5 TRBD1 TGTGCCAGCAGCCGACACGGACAGGGTACCTATGGCTACACCTTC CASSRHGQGTYGYTF
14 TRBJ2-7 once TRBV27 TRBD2 TGTGCCAGCAGCAAACTAGCGGGACGCTACGAGCAGTACTTC CASSKLAGRYEQYF
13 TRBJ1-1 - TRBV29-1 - TGCAGCGTTGATCCCAGAACAAGAAGTGAAGCTTTCTTT CSVDPRTRSEAFF
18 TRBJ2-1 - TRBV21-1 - TGTGCCAGCAGCAAAGCTGATCCTAGCGGGAGGGCCTACAATGAGCAGTTCTTC CASSKADPSGRAYNEQFF
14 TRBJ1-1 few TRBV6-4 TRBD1 TGTGCCAGCAGGGACAGGACTTCCAGTGGTGAAGCTTTCTTT CASRDRTSSGEAFF
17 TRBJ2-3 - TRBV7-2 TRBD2 TGTGCCAGCAGCTCCGGGACTAGCGGGAGGGCCATAGATACGCAGTATTTT CASSSGTSGRAIDTQYF
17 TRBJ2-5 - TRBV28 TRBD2 TGTGCCACCATAACTAGAGTACTAGCGGGAGCCCTAGAGACCCAGTACTTC CATITRVLAGALETQYF
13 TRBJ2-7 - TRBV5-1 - TGCGCCAGCAGCCCCGGACTGGGCTACGAGCAGTACTTC CASSPGLGYEQYF
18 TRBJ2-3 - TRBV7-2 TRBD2 TGTGCCAGCAGCTTAGACCCTAGGACTAGCGGAAGCACAGATACGCAGTATTTT CASSLDPRTSGSTDTQYF
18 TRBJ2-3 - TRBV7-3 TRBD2 TGTGCCAGCAGCTTAACCAACCTACTAGCGGATAGCACAGATACGCAGTATTTT CASSLTNLLADSTDTQYF
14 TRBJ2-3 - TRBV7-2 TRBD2 TGTGCCAGCAGCCGGCGGCTAGCGGCAGATACGCAGTATTTT CASSRRLAADTQYF
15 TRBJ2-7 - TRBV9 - TGTGCCAGCAGCGTAGGGGGGGACAGCCTTTACGAGCAGTACTTC CASSVGGDSLYEQYF
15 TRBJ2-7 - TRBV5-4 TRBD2 TGTGCCAGCAGCTCGGGGGGGGGCCTGCCCGTCGAGCAGTACTTC CASSSGGGLPVEQYF